This T cell receptor beta chain emerged from a study of identical twins. TCRdb used MiXCR to reprocess the 5' RACE reads, holding one entry per CDR3 protein. The sample holds some 330,000 distinct CDR3 sequences, around 9% seen once. Germline V gene sequence: CDR1 DFQATT, CDR2 SNEGSKA (reference sequence). This CDR3 is built from 14 residues. This clonotype was counted a few times. This TCR came from a woman in her fifties or sixties in good health. This sequence joins TRBV20-1 and TRBJ2-5; D might be TRBD1 (6 bases). Sample: naive T cells sorted from blood. CDR3 coding DNA: TGCAGCGAAATCAACCAGGGGACGGAAGAGACCCAGTACTTC. It specifies CSEINQGTEETQYF.